Included here is one TCR beta chain sequence, with context. The antigen is undetermined. It was with 60 Vbeta and 13 Jbeta primers that the PCR ran. Study processing details: Roughly 11 million shared chains were among the about 80 million unique TCR beta chains that a later analysis counted. The protocol was immunoSEQ multiplex PCR, while the TCRdb copy is restricted to in-frame clones and leaves out a portion. Clone size and the V and J calls come from that table; the DNA yielded D and trimming. The sample lists fewer than 200,000 clones, 87% occurring once. The data stem from a study of cytomegalovirus exposure and HLA in healthy donors. Study-wide points: Many donors shared some public TCRs, even though most TCR sequences were rare. Fewer N-insertions than the roughly 600-donor mean were reportedly shown by an Asian-associated ancestry cluster in a later analysis. TCR beta chains numbering some 150 were designated cytomegalovirus-associated.

Germline V CDR1 and CDR2: MGHRA, YSYEKL. This CDR3 is 15 amino acids long. The V gene lost 2 bases and the J gene lost 4 bases, with 14 bases spanning the gap. The sequence was collected from a woman in her 30s in good health and CMV-seronegative. The sample comprised PBMCs. This chain joins TRBV4-1 and TRBJ1-2, with a possible D match to TRBD1 (5 bases). The CDR3 nucleotides are TGCGCCAGCAGCCAACAAAGCATGACAGTCTATGGCTACACCTTC. Its protein is CASSQQSMTVYGYTF.